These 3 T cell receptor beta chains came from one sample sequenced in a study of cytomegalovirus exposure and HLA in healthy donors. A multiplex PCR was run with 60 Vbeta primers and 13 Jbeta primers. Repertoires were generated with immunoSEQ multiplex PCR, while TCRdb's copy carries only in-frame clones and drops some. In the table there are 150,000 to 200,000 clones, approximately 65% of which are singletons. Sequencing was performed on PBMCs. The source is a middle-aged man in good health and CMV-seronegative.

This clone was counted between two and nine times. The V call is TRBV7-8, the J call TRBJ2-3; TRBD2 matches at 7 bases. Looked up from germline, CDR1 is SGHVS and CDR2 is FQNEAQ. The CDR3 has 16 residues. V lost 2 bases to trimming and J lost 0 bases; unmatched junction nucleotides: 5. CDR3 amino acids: CASSLLTSKSTDTQYF. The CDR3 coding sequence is TGTGCCAGCAGCTTACTGACTAGCAAGAGCACAGATACGCAGTATTTT.

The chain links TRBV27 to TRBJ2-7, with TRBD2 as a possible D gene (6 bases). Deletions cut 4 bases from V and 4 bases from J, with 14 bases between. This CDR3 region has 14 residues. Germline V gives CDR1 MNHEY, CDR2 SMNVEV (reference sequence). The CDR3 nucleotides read TGTGCCAGCAGTTCTAGACTAGGCCCATACGAGCAGTACTTC. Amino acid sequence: CASSSRLGPYEQYF.

The CDR3 here is CASSQEVSGQGPRGEQYF. The CDR3 DNA reads as TGCGCCAGCAGCCAAGAGGTAAGTGGTCAGGGACCCAGGGGCGAGCAGTACTTC. The V gene is TRBV4-3, the J gene TRBJ2-7; weak D call: TRBD1 (6 bases). With 0 bases removed from V and 6 bases from J, the gap between germline ends came to 24 bases. CDR1 LGHNA and CDR2 YSLEER come from the germline V gene. The length of the CDR3 is 18 residues.